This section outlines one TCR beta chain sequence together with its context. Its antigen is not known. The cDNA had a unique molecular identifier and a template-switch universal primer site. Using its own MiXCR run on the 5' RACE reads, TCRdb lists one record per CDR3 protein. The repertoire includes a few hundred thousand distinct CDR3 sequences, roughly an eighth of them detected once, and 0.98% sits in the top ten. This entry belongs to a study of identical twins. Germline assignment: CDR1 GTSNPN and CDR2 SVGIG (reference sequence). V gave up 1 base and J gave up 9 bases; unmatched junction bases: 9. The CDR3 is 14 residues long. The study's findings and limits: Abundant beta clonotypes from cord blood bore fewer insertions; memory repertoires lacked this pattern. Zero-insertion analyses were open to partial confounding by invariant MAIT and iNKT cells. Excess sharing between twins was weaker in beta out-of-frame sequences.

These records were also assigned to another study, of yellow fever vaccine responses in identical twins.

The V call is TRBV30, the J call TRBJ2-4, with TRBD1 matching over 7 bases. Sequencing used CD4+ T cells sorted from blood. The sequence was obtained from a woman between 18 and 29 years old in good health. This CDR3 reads CAWSADRVESIQYF. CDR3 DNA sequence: TGTGCCTGGAGTGCAGACAGGGTTGAAAGCATTCAGTACTTC. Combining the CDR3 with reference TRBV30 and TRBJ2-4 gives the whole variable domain SQTIHQWPATLVQPVGSPLSLECTVEGTSNPNLYWYRQAAGRGLQLLFYSVGIGQISSEVPQNLSASRPQDRQFILSSKKLLLSDSGFYLCAWSADRVESIQYFGAGTRLSVL.